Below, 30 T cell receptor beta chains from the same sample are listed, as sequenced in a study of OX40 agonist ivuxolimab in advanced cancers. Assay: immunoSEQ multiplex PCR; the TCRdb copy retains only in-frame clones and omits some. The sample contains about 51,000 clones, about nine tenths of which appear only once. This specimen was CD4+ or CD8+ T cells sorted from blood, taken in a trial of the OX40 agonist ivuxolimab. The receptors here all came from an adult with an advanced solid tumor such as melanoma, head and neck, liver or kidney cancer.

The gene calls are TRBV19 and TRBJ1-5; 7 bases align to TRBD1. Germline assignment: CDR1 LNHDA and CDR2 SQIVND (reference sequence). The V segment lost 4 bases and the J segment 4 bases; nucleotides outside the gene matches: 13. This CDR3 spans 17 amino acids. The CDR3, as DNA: TGTGCCAGTAGTACAAGACAGGGAGTGGGTGAGAATCAGCCCCAGCATTTT. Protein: CASSTRQGVGENQPQHF.

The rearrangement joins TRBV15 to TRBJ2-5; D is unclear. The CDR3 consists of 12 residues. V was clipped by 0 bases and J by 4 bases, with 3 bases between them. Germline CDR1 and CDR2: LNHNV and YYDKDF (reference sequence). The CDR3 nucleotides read TGTGCCACCAGCAGAGATCGAGAGACCCAGTACTTC. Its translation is CATSRDRETQYF.

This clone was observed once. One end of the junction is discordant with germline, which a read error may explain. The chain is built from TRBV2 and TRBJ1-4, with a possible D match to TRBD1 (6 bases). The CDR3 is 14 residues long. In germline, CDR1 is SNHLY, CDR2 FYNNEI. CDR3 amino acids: CASRDSRANEKLFF. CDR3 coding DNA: TGTGCCAGCAGGGACAGTCGGGCTAACGAAAAACTGTTTTTT.

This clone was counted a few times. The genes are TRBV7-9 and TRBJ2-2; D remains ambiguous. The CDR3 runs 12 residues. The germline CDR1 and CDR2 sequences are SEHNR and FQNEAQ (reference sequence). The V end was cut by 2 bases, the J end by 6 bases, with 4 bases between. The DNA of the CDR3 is TGTGCCAGCAGCTTAATGCCCGGGGAGCTGTTTTTT. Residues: CASSLMPGELFF.

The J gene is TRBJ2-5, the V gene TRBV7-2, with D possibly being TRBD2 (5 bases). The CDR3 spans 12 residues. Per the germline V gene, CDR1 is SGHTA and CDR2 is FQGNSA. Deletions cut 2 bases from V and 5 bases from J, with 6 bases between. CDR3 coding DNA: TGTGCCAGCAGCTTAAGGAGGGAGACCCAGTACTTC. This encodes CASSLRRETQYF.

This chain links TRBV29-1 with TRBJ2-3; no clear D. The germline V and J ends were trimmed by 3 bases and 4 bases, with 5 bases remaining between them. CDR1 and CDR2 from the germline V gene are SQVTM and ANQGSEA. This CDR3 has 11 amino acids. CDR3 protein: CSVDPSDTQYF. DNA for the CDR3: TGCAGCGTTGACCCCTCAGATACGCAGTATTTT.

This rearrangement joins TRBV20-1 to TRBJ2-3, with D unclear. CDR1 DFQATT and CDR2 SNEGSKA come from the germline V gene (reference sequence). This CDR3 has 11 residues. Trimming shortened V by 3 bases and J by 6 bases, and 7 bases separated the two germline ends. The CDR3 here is CSASAGDTQYF. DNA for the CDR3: TGCAGTGCTAGCGCTGGGGATACGCAGTATTTT.

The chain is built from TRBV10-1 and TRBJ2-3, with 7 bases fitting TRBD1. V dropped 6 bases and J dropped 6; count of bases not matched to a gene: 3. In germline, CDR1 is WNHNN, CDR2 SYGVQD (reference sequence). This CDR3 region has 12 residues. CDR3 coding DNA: TGCGCCAGCAGCAGGGGGTCTGATACGCAGTATTTT. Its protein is CASSRGSDTQYF.

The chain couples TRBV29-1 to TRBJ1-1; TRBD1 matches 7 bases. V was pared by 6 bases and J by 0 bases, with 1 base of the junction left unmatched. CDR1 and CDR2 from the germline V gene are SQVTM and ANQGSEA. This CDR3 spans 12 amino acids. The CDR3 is CSVTGVNTEAFF. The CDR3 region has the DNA TGCAGCGTCACAGGGGTGAACACTGAAGCTTTCTTT.

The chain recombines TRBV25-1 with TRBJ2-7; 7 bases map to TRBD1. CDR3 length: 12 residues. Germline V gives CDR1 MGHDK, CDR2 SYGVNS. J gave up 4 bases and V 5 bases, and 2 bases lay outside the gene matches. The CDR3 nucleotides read TGTGCCAGCAGTAGGGGGCGGTACGAGCAGTACTTC. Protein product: CASSRGRYEQYF.

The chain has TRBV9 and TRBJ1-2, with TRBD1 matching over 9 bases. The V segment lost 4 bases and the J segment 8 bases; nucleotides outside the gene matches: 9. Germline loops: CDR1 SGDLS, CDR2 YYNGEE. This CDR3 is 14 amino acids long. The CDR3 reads CASSTTGTGFGYTF. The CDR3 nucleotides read TGTGCCAGCAGCACCACCGGGACAGGGTTCGGCTACACCTTC.

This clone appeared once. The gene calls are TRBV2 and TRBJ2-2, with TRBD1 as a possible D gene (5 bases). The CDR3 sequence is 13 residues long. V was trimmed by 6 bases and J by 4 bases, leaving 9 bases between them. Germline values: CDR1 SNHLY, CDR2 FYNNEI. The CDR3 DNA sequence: TGTGCCAGCAGGGGGCCGGGCACCGGGGAGCTGTTTTTT. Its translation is CASRGPGTGELFF.

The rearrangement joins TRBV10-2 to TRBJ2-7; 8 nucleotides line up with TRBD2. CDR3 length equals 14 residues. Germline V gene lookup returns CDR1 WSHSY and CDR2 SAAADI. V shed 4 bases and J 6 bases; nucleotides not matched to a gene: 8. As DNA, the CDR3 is TGCGCCAGCAGTGCCAGCGGGAGAACCATCGAGCAGTACTTC. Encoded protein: CASSASGRTIEQYF.

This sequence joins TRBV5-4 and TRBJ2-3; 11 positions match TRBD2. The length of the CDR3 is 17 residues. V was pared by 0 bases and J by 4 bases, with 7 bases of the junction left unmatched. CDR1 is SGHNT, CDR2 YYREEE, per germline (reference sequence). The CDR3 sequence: CASSLGVTSGNADTQYF. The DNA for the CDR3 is TGTGCCAGCAGCTTGGGGGTGACTAGCGGGAACGCAGATACGCAGTATTTT. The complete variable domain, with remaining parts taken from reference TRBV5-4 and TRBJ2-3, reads ETGVTQSPTHLIKTRGQQVTLRCSSQSGHNTVSWYQQALGQGPQFIFQYYREEENGRGNFPPRFSGLQFPNYSSELNVNALELDDSALYLCASSLGVTSGNADTQYFGPGTRLTVL.

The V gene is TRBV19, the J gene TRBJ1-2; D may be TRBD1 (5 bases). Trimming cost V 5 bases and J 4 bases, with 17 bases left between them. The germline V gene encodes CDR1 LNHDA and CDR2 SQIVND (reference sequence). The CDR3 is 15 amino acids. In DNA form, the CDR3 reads TGTGCCAGTAGTGGGGACGGGCAGGCCATCTATGGCTACACCTTC. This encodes CASSGDGQAIYGYTF. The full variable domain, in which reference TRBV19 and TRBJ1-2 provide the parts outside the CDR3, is DGGITQSPKYLFRKEGQNVTLSCEQNLNHDAMYWYRQDPGQGLRLIYYSQIVNDFQKGDIAEGYSVSREKKESFPLTVTSAQKNPTAFYLCASSGDGQAIYGYTFGSGTRLTVV.

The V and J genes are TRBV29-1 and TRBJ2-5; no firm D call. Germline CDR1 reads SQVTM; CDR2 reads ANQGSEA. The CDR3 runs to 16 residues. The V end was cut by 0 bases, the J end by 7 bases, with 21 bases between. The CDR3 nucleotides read TGCAGCGTTGAAGATCAAGAGAAGTCGCCCCCTTGGACCCAGTACTTC. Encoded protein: CSVEDQEKSPPWTQYF.

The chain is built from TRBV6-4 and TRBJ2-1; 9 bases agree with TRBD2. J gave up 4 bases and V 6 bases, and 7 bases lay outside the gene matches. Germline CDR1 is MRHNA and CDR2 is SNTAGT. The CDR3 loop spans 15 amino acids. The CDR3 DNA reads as TGTGCCAGCAGCCTGCGGGAGGGCCGGTACAATGAGCAGTTCTTC. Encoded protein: CASSLREGRYNEQFF.

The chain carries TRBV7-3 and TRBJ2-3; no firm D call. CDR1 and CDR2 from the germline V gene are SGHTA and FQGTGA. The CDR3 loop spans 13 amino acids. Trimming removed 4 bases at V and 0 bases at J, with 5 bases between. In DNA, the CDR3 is TGTGCCAGCAGCTCCTCTAGCACAGATACGCAGTATTTT. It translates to CASSSSSTDTQYF.

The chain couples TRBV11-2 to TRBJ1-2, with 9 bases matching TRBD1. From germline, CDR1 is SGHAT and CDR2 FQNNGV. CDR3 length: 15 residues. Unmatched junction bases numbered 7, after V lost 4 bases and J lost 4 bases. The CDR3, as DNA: TGTGCCAGCAGCTCTACAGGGGGCGCAGCCTATGGCTACACCTTC. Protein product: CASSSTGGAAYGYTF.

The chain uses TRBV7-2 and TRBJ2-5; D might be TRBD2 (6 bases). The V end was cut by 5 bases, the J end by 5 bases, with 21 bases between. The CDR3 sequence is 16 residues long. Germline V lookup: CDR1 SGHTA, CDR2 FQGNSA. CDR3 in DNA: TGTGCCAGCAGCACGGCGACTAGTCCTTCTTGGGAGACCCAGTACTTC. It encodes CASSTATSPSWETQYF.

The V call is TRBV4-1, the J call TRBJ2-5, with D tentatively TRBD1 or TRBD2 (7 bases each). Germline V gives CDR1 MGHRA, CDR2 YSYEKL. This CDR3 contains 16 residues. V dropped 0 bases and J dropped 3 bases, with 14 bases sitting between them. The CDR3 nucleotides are TGCGCCAGCAGCCAAGAGCCCAGGGGGGGTAAAGAGACCCAGTACTTC. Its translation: CASSQEPRGGKETQYF.

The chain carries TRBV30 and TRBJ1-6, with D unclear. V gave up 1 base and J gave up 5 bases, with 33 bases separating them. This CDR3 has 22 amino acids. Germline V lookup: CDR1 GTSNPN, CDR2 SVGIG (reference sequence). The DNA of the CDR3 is TGTGCCTGGAGTGAAACTAGTCATGCCATACCGTCCACCCAAGACCATAATTCACCCCTCCACTTT. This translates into CAWSETSHAIPSTQDHNSPLHF.

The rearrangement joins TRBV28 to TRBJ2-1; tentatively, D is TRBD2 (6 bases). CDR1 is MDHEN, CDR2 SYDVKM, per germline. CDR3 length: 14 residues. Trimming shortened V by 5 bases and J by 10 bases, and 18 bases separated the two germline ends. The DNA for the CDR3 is TGTGCCAGCAGTCTAGCGACCGGTCCTGGAGAGCAGTTCTTC. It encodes CASSLATGPGEQFF. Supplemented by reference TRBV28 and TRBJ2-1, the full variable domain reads DVKVTQSSRYLVKRTGEKVFLECVQDMDHENMFWYRQDPGLGLRLIYFSYDVKMKEKGDIPEGYSVSREKKERFSLILESASTNQTSMYLCASSLATGPGEQFFGPGTRLTVL.

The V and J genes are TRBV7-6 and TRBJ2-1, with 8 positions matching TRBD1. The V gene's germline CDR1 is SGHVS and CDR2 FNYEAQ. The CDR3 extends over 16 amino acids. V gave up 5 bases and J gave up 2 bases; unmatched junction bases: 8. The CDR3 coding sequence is TGTGCCAGCAGCCCCCAAACAGGGGGGACCTACAATGAGCAGTTCTTC. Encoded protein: CASSPQTGGTYNEQFF.

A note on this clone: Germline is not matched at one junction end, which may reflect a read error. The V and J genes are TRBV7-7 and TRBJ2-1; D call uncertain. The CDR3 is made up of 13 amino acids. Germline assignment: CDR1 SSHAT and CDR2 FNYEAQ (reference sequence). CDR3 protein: CASSLGLNNEQFF. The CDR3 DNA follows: TGTGCTAGCAGCTTAGGCCTCAACAATGAGCAGTTCTTC.

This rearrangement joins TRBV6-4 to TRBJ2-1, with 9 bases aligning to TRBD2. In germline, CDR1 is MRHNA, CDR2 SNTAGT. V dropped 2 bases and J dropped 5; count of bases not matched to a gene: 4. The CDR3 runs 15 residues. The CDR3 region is CASSDAGGLHNEQFF. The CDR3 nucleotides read TGTGCCAGCAGTGACGCGGGGGGGCTGCACAATGAGCAGTTCTTC.

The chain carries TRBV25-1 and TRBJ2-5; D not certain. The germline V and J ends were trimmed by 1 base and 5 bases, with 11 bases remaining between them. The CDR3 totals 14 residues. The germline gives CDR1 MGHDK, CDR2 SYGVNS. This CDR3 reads CASSESDRSETQYF. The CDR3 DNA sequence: TGTGCCAGCAGTGAATCGGATCGTAGCGAGACCCAGTACTTC.

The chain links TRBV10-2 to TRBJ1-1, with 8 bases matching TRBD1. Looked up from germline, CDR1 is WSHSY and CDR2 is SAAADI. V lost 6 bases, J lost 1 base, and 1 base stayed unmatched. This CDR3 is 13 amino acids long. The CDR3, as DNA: TGCGCCAGCAGAGACAGGGGGAACACTGAAGCTTTCTTT. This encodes CASRDRGNTEAFF.

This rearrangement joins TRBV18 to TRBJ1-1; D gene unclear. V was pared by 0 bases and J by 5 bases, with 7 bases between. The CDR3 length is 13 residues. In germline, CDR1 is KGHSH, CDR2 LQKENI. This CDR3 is CASSPPLETEAFF. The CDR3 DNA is TGTGCCAGCTCACCACCCCTGGAGACTGAAGCTTTCTTT.

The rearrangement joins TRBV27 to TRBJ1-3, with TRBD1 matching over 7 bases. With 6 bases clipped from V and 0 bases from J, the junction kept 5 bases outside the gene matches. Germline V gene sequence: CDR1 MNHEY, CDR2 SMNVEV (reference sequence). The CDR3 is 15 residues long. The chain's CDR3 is CASRRQGNSGNTIYF. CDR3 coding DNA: TGTGCCAGCAGGCGACAGGGAAACTCTGGAAACACCATATATTTT.